This is a list of T cell receptor beta chains from one sample in a study of blood T cell repertoires in COVID-19. Produced via immunoSEQ multiplex PCR; TCRdb's table is partial and in-frame only. The sample lists hundreds of thousands of clones, over 75% occurring once. The sample comprised peripheral blood. These TCRs come from a woman aged 70-85 years with COVID-19, enrolled during active disease. Each CDR3 is given with its conserved first and last residue. The D gene is left open where the match is weak. Size tells how often a clone was seen (once, few, many) or the class of an expanded clone, and some rows leave it out.

TRBV7-9	TRBD2	TRBJ2-2	-	TGTGCCAGCAGGGGACTAGCGGGAGGTACCGGGGAGCTGTTTTTT	CASRGLAGGTGELFF
TRBV7-2	TRBD1	TRBJ1-4	-	TGTGCCAGCAGCCCGACAGGGGTCCTTAATGAAAAACTGTTTTTT	CASSPTGVLNEKLFF
TRBV28	TRBD1	TRBJ2-7	-	TGTGCCAGCCGACAGGGTTACGAGCAGTACTTC	CASRQGYEQYF
TRBV30	TRBD1	TRBJ2-5	-	TGTGCCTGGAGCCAGGGGGCGCTCCAAGAGACCCAGTACTTC	CAWSQGALQETQYF
TRBV6-5	-	TRBJ1-3	-	TGTGCCAGCAACAGGGATCCCAGCTCTGGAAACACCATATATTTT	CASNRDPSSGNTIYF
TRBV10-3	-	TRBJ1-5	-	TGTGCCACGCGGCCGGGGGACGATCAGCCCCAGCATTTT	CATRPGDDQPQHF
TRBV12-3/TRBV12-4	-	TRBJ1-2	-	TGTGCCAGCAGACCCCGGGGGGACTATGGCTACACCTTC	CASRPRGDYGYTF
TRBV27	-	TRBJ1-1	-	TGTGCCAGCAGTTCTTTGACTAGGCGCAACACTGAAGCTTTCTTT	CASSSLTRRNTEAFF
TRBV28	-	TRBJ2-2	few	TGTGCCAGCAGTTTTTCGGACCCCCGAGGAGGAACCGGGGAGCTGTTTTTT	CASSFSDPRGGTGELFF
TRBV5-5	TRBD1	TRBJ1-1	-	TGTGCCAGCAGCTTGGGAATGGGACAGGGAGTCACTGAAGCTTTCTTT	CASSLGMGQGVTEAFF
TRBV10-3	-	TRBJ1-5	few	TGTGCCATCAGTGATGGGGCTCATAATCAGCCCCAGCATTTT	CAISDGAHNQPQHF
TRBV7-9	-	TRBJ2-3	-	TGTGCCAGCAGCCGCCGACAGCAACCGATCCTCACAGATACGCAGTATTTT	CASSRRQQPILTDTQYF
TRBV29-1	TRBD1	TRBJ2-7	-	TGCAGCGTTCAACCGGGACAGGGGGCATACGAGCAGTACTTC	CSVQPGQGAYEQYF
TRBV11-3	-	TRBJ2-1	-	TGTGCCAGCAGCTTAGGTCTAGATCCCAATGAGCAGTTCTTC	CASSLGLDPNEQFF
TRBV24-1	TRBD1	TRBJ2-3	-	TGTGCCACCAGTGACTGGGACAGGCCAGCTACAGATACGCAGTATTTT	CATSDWDRPATDTQYF
TRBV7-3	TRBD2	TRBJ2-7	-	TGTGCCAGCAGCCCCTCTAGCGGGGCCTCCTACGAGCAGTACTTC	CASSPSSGASYEQYF
TRBV30	-	TRBJ1-4	-	TGTGCCTGGATGAGGGCTGAAAAACTGTTTTTT	CAWMRAEKLFF
TRBV7-3	TRBD1	TRBJ2-7	-	TGTGCCAGCAGCTTAACAGGGACAGGGGACTACGAGCAGTACTTC	CASSLTGTGDYEQYF
TRBV30	TRBD1	TRBJ1-1	-	TGTGCCTGGATGTCACAGGGGGCGAGTCGGGCTTTCTTT	CAWMSQGASRAFF
TRBV29-1	TRBD2	TRBJ2-7	-	TGCAGCGTACGAGGACTAGCGGGATACTACGAGCAGTACTTC	CSVRGLAGYYEQYF
TRBV7-3	TRBD1	TRBJ2-2	-	TGTGCCAGCAGCCTCGACAGGGTAGACACCGGGGAGCTGTTTTTT	CASSLDRVDTGELFF
TRBV5-1	-	TRBJ2-3	-	TGCGCCAGCAGCTTCGCGGGGCCCGCAGATACGCAGTATTTT	CASSFAGPADTQYF
TRBV28	-	TRBJ1-5	-	TGTGCCAGCAGTTCATCGACAGCATATAGCAATCAGCCCCAGCATTTT	CASSSSTAYSNQPQHF
TRBV7-2	-	TRBJ2-2	-	TGTGCCAGCAGCTTATCCGGGAGATCGATCGGGGAGCTGTTTTTT	CASSLSGRSIGELFF
TRBV5-1	-	TRBJ2-7	-	TGCGCCAGCAGCCTCACTTCGGGAAAATACGAGCAGTACTTC	CASSLTSGKYEQYF
TRBV4-1	TRBD1	TRBJ1-6	-	TGCGCCAGCAGCCAAGGAGGGACAGGGGGTTTTGGGTATAATTCACCCCTCCACTTT	CASSQGGTGGFGYNSPLHF
TRBV7-3	-	TRBJ1-1	-	TGTGCCAGCAGCCAAGACATGAACACTGAAGCTTTCTTT	CASSQDMNTEAFF
TRBV19	TRBD1	TRBJ2-7	-	TGTGCCAGTAGTAAAACGCCCGGGACAGGGGTCAACGAGCAGTACTTC	CASSKTPGTGVNEQYF
TRBV5-6	-	TRBJ1-5	-	TGTGCCAGCAGCCCTTCCTGGGAGATTCAGCCCCAGCATTTT	CASSPSWEIQPQHF
TRBV4-1	-	TRBJ2-5	-	TGCGCCAGCAGCCAAGTAGGGGTCCAAGAGACCCAGTACTTC	CASSQVGVQETQYF
TRBV11-3	TRBD1	TRBJ1-1	-	TGTGCCAGCAGCTTCCCACAGGGGACTGAAGCTTTCTTT	CASSFPQGTEAFF
TRBV12-5	TRBD1	TRBJ1-1	-	TGTGCTAGTGGACCTGGGACAGACACTGAAGCTTTCTTT	CASGPGTDTEAFF
TRBV5-1	TRBD1	TRBJ2-7	-	TGCGCCAGCAGCTTGGCAGGGACAGGGAGCTCCTACGAGCAGTACTTC	CASSLAGTGSSYEQYF
TRBV7-7	TRBD1	TRBJ2-1	-	TGTGCTAGCAGCCCGGACAGGTTCAATGAGCAGTTCTTC	CASSPDRFNEQFF
TRBV11-3	-	TRBJ2-5	-	TGTGCCAGCAGTTTCACTGCAGGGGTCGGGGAGACCCAGTACTTC	CASSFTAGVGETQYF
TRBV6-5	TRBD2	TRBJ2-1	once	TGTGCCAGCAGTCTAGCGGGAGGGCCCTTTGGTGAGCAGTTCTTC	CASSLAGGPFGEQFF
TRBV7-2	-	TRBJ1-1	-	TGTGCCAGCAGCATTGGAGGAGCGAACACTGAAGCTTTCTTT	CASSIGGANTEAFF
TRBV28	TRBD1	TRBJ1-2	few	TGTGCCAGCAGAATAACCGGGACAGTGATCTATGGCTACACCTTC	CASRITGTVIYGYTF
TRBV6-6	TRBD1	TRBJ1-1	-	TGTGCCAGCAGTTCGCTCGGGACAGGGTATACTGAAGCTTTCTTT	CASSSLGTGYTEAFF
TRBV4-1	TRBD2	TRBJ2-7	-	TGCGCCAGCAGCCAAGGGGGACTAGTCTCCTACGAGCAGTACTTC	CASSQGGLVSYEQYF
TRBV15	-	TRBJ2-1	-	TGTGCCACCAGCAGAGTAAGGCGGACTTACAATGAGCAGTTCTTC	CATSRVRRTYNEQFF
TRBV27	TRBD2	TRBJ2-7	-	TGTGCCAGCAGTTTACGGGAGGGCTACGAGCAGTACTTC	CASSLREGYEQYF
TRBV5-4	-	TRBJ2-1	-	TGTGCCAGCAGCCCGGTGGAGGGAGTGAACAATGAGCAGTTCTTC	CASSPVEGVNNEQFF
TRBV10-3	TRBD1	TRBJ1-6	-	TGTGCCATCAGCGGACAGGGGATGGATTCACCCCTCCACTTT	CAISGQGMDSPLHF
TRBV6-5	-	TRBJ1-1	-	TGTGCCAGCAGTTACTCGTATAAGGGGCACAACACTGAAGCTTTCTTT	CASSYSYKGHNTEAFF
TRBV28	TRBD1	TRBJ1-5	-	TGTGCCAGCAGTTTCAGGACAGGTTATCAACAGCCCCAGCATTTT	CASSFRTGYQQPQHF
TRBV7-3	-	TRBJ1-6	-	TGTGCCAGCAGCCTAAGGAGTGACGGTAATTCACCCCTCCACTTT	CASSLRSDGNSPLHF
TRBV19	-	TRBJ1-2	-	TGTGCCAGTAGTCCCGGCGGGGAGGGTCGAGGCTATGGCTACACCTTC	CASSPGGEGRGYGYTF